The next 20 T cell receptor beta chains were all read from a single sample in a study of blood T cell repertoires in COVID-19. Generated by immunoSEQ multiplex PCR, the TCRdb table keeps only in-frame clones and is missing some. The sample yields approximately 350,000 clones, more than 80% seen once. Sequenced: peripheral blood. These receptors came from a woman in her 30s with COVID-19, enrolled during active disease.

This clone appeared a single time. CDR3 amino acids: CASSLGSQGEYGYTF. The DNA of the CDR3 is TGTGCCAGCAGTTTGGGCAGCCAGGGGGAATATGGCTACACCTTC. The chain links TRBV28 to TRBJ1-2, with TRBD1 identical over 7 bases. CDR1 and CDR2 (germline): MDHEN, SYDVKM. CDR3 size: 15 residues. J gave up 5 bases and V 3 bases, and 9 bases lay outside the gene matches.

This clone was counted a single time. The rearrangement links TRBV28 to TRBJ2-7; D unresolved. The V end lost 3 bases, the J end lost 2 bases, and 11 bases lay between the germline ends. In germline, CDR1 is MDHEN, CDR2 SYDVKM. This CDR3 comprises 14 residues. The CDR3 DNA reads as TGTGCCAGCAGTTTTAACCCCCGGGCCTACGAGCAGTACTTC. It is translated as CASSFNPRAYEQYF.

The V and J genes are TRBV3-1 (or the pseudogene TRBV3-2) and TRBJ2-5; no firm D call. CDR1 is LGHDT and CDR2 is YNNKEL in the germline V gene (reference sequence). The CDR3 is 12 residues long. V was trimmed by 3 bases and J by 7 bases, leaving 9 bases between them. CDR3 sequence: CASSHLSRTQYF. For the CDR3, the DNA is TGTGCCAGCAGCCATCTGTCGAGGACCCAGTACTTC.

DNA of the CDR3: TGTGCCAGCAGCTTCGGGACCTACGAGCAGTACTTC. Protein sequence: CASSFGTYEQYF. The chain carries TRBV7-2 and TRBJ2-7; possible D gene TRBD2, 5 bases. CDR3 size: 12 residues. Germline V gene sequence: CDR1 SGHTA, CDR2 FQGNSA. With 3 bases removed from V and 2 bases from J, the gap between germline ends came to 5 bases. The full variable domain, with the rest looked up from reference TRBV7-2 and TRBJ2-7, is GAGVSQSPSNKVTEKGKDVELRCDPISGHTALYWYRQSLGQGLEFLIYFQGNSAPDKSGLPSDRFSAERTGGSVSTLTIQRTQQEDSAVYLCASSFGTYEQYFGPGTRLTVT.

The chain combines TRBV5-1 with TRBJ2-3; D is perhaps TRBD1 (5 bases). The germline V gene has CDR1 SGHRS and CDR2 YFSETQ. The germline V and J ends were trimmed by 0 bases and 4 bases, with 9 bases remaining between them. This CDR3 has 14 residues. The CDR3 bases are TGCGCCAGCAGCTTGGGGCAGGGCCCAGATACGCAGTATTTT. Protein sequence: CASSLGQGPDTQYF.

The chain is built from TRBV4-2 and TRBJ2-7; a weak D match, TRBD2 (6 bases). Germline CDR1 and CDR2: LGHNA and YNFKEQ. The ends were cut back, 0 bases at V and 0 bases at J, with 12 bases in the middle. This CDR3 is 16 amino acids long. The DNA for the CDR3 is TGTGCCAGCAGCCAAGAATCTGCGGGGCCCTCCTACGAGCAGTACTTC. Protein: CASSQESAGPSYEQYF.

The V and J genes are TRBV5-1 and TRBJ1-2; TRBD1 aligns across 9 bases. The CDR3 extends over 13 amino acids. V lost 3 bases to trimming and J lost 6 bases; unmatched junction nucleotides: 3. Germline CDR1 is SGHRS and CDR2 is YFSETQ. DNA for the CDR3: TGCGCCAGCAGCTGGGGACAGGGAGATGGCTACACCTTC. The encoded protein is CASSWGQGDGYTF.

The rearrangement links TRBV19 to TRBJ1-6, with TRBD1 identical over 8 bases. This CDR3 is built from 14 residues. Per germline, CDR1 LNHDA and CDR2 SQIVND (reference sequence). Trimming removed 6 bases from V and 9 bases from J; junction bases left unmatched: 7. CDR3 bases: TGTGCCAGTAGCCGGACAGGGATGGGTTCACCCCTCCACTTT. It codes for CASSRTGMGSPLHF.

The chain is built from TRBV6-2 or TRBV6-3 and TRBJ2-3, with D perhaps TRBD2 (6 bases). V lost 3 bases and J lost 0, with 13 bases in between. Germline V gene data show CDR1 as MNHEY and CDR2 as SVGEGT. There are 16 residues in the CDR3. In DNA form, the CDR3 reads TGTGCCAGCAGTTATTGGCTAGCGAGGAGCACAGATACGCAGTATTTT. Amino acid sequence: CASSYWLARSTDTQYF.

V and J are TRBV7-8 and TRBJ2-7; D not resolved. Trimming took 1 base from V and 7 from J, leaving 11 bases between them. Germline loops: CDR1 SGHVS, CDR2 FQNEAQ. The CDR3 runs 13 residues. The CDR3 nucleotides are TGTGCCAGCAGCTTAGGGAGTATGAGGGAGCAGTACGTC. It yields the protein CASSLGSMREQYV.

The gene calls are TRBV3-1 (or the pseudogene TRBV3-2) and TRBJ2-1; 12 positions match TRBD2. This CDR3 region has 18 residues. Germline V lookup: CDR1 LGHDT, CDR2 YNNKEL (reference sequence). Trimming took 3 bases from V and 8 from J; bases not matched to a gene: 14. CDR3 loop: CASSQDHSSGRVIYEQFF. The CDR3 DNA follows: TGTGCCAGCAGCCAGGACCACTCTAGCGGGAGGGTTATTTATGAGCAGTTCTTC.

CDR3 region: CASSLEVSGANVLTF. As DNA, the CDR3 is TGTGCCAGCAGTTTGGAGGTTTCCGGGGCCAACGTCCTGACTTTC. The chain links TRBV6-5 to TRBJ2-6; possibly TRBD2 for D (5 bases). The CDR3 is 15 amino acids. V lost 4 bases and J 4 bases, leaving 11 bases between the germline ends. Per germline, CDR1 MNHEY and CDR2 SVGAGI.

The rearrangement uses TRBV7-9 and TRBJ2-2, with 8 bases matching TRBD2. Trimming cost V 4 bases and J 5 bases; bases outside gene matches: 12. CDR1 and CDR2 from the germline V gene are SEHNR and FQNEAQ (reference sequence). This CDR3 comprises 17 residues. The CDR3, as DNA: TGTGCCAGCAGCTCCCCCAGAGCGGGGGACGTTACCGGGGAGCTGTTTTTT. It codes for CASSSPRAGDVTGELFF.

The gene calls are TRBV6-5 and TRBJ1-1, with 7 bases fitting TRBD1. V shed 6 bases and J 4 bases; nucleotides not matched to a gene: 2. The CDR3 is 12 residues long. Germline assignment: CDR1 MNHEY and CDR2 SVGAGI. CDR3 residues: CASRHRGTEAFF. CDR3 sequence (DNA): TGTGCCAGCAGGCACAGGGGCACTGAAGCTTTCTTT.

This chain links TRBV7-9 with TRBJ1-3; unclear D gene. The V gene's germline CDR1 is SEHNR and CDR2 FQNEAQ (reference sequence). The CDR3 extends over 18 amino acids. The V end lost 1 base, the J end lost 0 bases, and 16 bases lay between the germline ends. For the CDR3, the DNA is TGTGCCAGCAGCTTAGAACTTGGCCACAACTACTCTGGAAACACCATATATTTT. Translated, it gives CASSLELGHNYSGNTIYF. Looking up the rest from reference TRBV7-9 and TRBJ1-3 gives the full variable domain: DTGVSQNPRHKITKRGQNVTFRCDPISEHNRLYWYRQTLGQGPEFLTYFQNEAQLEKSRLLSDRFSAERPKGSFSTLEIQRTEQGDSAMYLCASSLELGHNYSGNTIYFGEGSWLTVV.

This clone has a single count. This chain connects TRBV28 to TRBJ1-2; weak D call: TRBD1 (6 bases). Germline V gene lookup returns CDR1 MDHEN and CDR2 SYDVKM. The ends were cut back, 6 bases at V and 6 bases at J, with 14 bases in the middle. CDR3 length: 13 amino acids. The CDR3 region is CASRELQGHGYTF. The CDR3 DNA reads as TGTGCCAGCAGAGAACTACAGGGCCATGGCTACACCTTC.

The genes are TRBV15 and TRBJ1-2, with no clear D. The V gene's germline CDR1 is LNHNV and CDR2 YYDKDF (reference sequence). Trimming removed 0 bases at V and 5 bases at J, with 10 bases between. CDR3 length equals 14 residues. The CDR3 sequence: CATSRDRVKYGYTF. The CDR3 DNA reads TGTGCCACCAGCAGAGATCGTGTAAAATATGGCTACACCTTC.

The genes are TRBV9 and TRBJ2-5; TRBD2 might be the D (6 bases). Trimming took 3 bases from V and 1 from J, leaving 10 bases between them. Germline CDR1 reads SGDLS; CDR2 reads YYNGEE. This CDR3 spans 14 amino acids. Written as DNA, the CDR3 is TGTGCCAGCAGCGGGAGGGGCTTCCAAGAGACCCAGTACTTC. This codes for CASSGRGFQETQYF. The whole variable domain, filled in from reference TRBV9 and TRBJ2-5, reads DSGVTQTPKHLITATGQRVTLRCSPRSGDLSVYWYQQSLDQGLQFLIQYYNGEERAKGNILERFSAQQFPDLHSELNLSSLELGDSALYFCASSGRGFQETQYFGPGTRLLVL.

This rearrangement joins TRBV2 to TRBJ1-5; perhaps TRBD1 as D (6 bases). Germline loops: CDR1 SNHLY, CDR2 FYNNEI. The germline V and J ends were trimmed by 5 bases and 7 bases, with 21 bases remaining between them. CDR3 size: 16 residues. The CDR3 loop is CASSRQGLEVWQPQHF. CDR3 in DNA: TGTGCCAGCAGTCGCCAGGGGTTGGAAGTCTGGCAGCCCCAGCATTTT. The whole variable domain, filled in from reference TRBV2 and TRBJ1-5, reads EPEVTQTPSHQVTQMGQEVILRCVPISNHLYFYWYRQILGQKVEFLVSFYNNEISEKSEIFDDQFSVERPDGSNFTLKIRSTKLEDSAMYFCASSRQGLEVWQPQHFGDGTRLSIL.

The V and J genes are TRBV5-1 and TRBJ2-7; 8 bases agree with TRBD1. V was clipped by 4 bases and J by 0 bases; unmatched bases: 6. Germline values: CDR1 SGHRS, CDR2 YFSETQ. CDR3 length: 15 amino acids. CDR3 sequence: CASSTGQASSYEQYF. Written as DNA, the CDR3 is TGCGCCAGCAGCACGGGACAGGCAAGCTCCTACGAGCAGTACTTC.